A selection of T cell receptor beta chains follows, all from one sample in a study of blood T cell repertoires in COVID-19. Measured with immunoSEQ multiplex PCR; TCRdb has only the in-frame clones, and not every one. This table holds 250,000 to 400,000 clones, approximately 88% found once. Sequencing input: peripheral blood. These receptors came from a woman aged 25 to 39 with COVID-19, enrolled during active disease. Each CDR3 is given with its conserved first and last residue. A D gene is named only where the DNA matches it firmly. The size entry is marked missing in some rows and otherwise reads once, few, many or a size class.

j_gene: TRBJ2-4; abundance: few; d_gene: -; v_gene: TRBV7-2; CDR3aa: CASSEKSGKTQNIQYF; CDR3nt: TGTGCCAGCAGCGAAAAGTCCGGGAAGACCCAAAACATTCAGTACTTC
j_gene: TRBJ1-1; abundance: -; d_gene: -; v_gene: TRBV9; CDR3aa: CASSPGRGLETEAFF; CDR3nt: TGTGCCAGCAGCCCTGGGCGGGGGCTAGAAACTGAAGCTTTCTTT
j_gene: TRBJ1-5; abundance: few; d_gene: TRBD1; v_gene: TRBV11-2; CDR3aa: CASSLVGDRVSQPQHF; CDR3nt: TGTGCCAGCAGCTTAGTGGGGGACAGGGTTTCTCAGCCCCAGCATTTT
j_gene: TRBJ1-1; abundance: -; d_gene: -; v_gene: TRBV7-6; CDR3aa: CASKTRGDDTEAFF; CDR3nt: TGTGCCAGCAAGACCCGGGGAGATGACACTGAAGCTTTCTTT
j_gene: TRBJ1-5; abundance: -; d_gene: -; v_gene: TRBV28; CDR3aa: CASTPGWNQPQHF; CDR3nt: TGTGCCAGCACCCCAGGGTGGAATCAGCCCCAGCATTTT
j_gene: TRBJ1-2; abundance: -; d_gene: -; v_gene: TRBV4-2; CDR3aa: CASRRGKNYGYTF; CDR3nt: TGTGCCAGCAGGCGAGGGAAAAACTATGGCTACACCTTC
j_gene: TRBJ1-2; abundance: -; d_gene: -; v_gene: TRBV7-9; CDR3aa: CASSLAGTREVGYTF; CDR3nt: TGTGCCAGCAGCTTAGCGGGGACCAGGGAGGTTGGCTACACCTTC
j_gene: TRBJ2-2; abundance: -; d_gene: TRBD1; v_gene: TRBV9; CDR3aa: CATRQGSVTGELFF; CDR3nt: TGTGCCACTAGACAGGGGTCGGTCACCGGGGAGCTGTTTTTT
j_gene: TRBJ1-3; abundance: -; d_gene: -; v_gene: TRBV19; CDR3aa: CASRLLGAFGNTIYF; CDR3nt: TGTGCCAGTAGATTGCTGGGGGCTTTCGGAAACACCATATATTTT
j_gene: TRBJ2-3; abundance: -; d_gene: TRBD1; v_gene: TRBV7-9; CDR3aa: CASSRQGAGDTQYF; CDR3nt: TGTGCCAGCAGCCGACAGGGGGCTGGAGATACGCAGTATTTT
j_gene: TRBJ1-2; abundance: -; d_gene: TRBD1; v_gene: TRBV28; CDR3aa: CASSSPRAGGESNYGYTF; CDR3nt: TGTGCCAGCAGTTCCCCTCGGGCAGGGGGCGAGTCTAACTATGGCTACACCTTC
j_gene: TRBJ2-5; abundance: -; d_gene: -; v_gene: TRBV7-8; CDR3aa: CASSLYHETQYF; CDR3nt: TGTGCCAGCAGCCTCTATCATGAGACCCAGTACTTC
j_gene: TRBJ1-1; abundance: -; d_gene: TRBD1; v_gene: TRBV30; CDR3aa: CAWSAVGTVSSEAFF; CDR3nt: TGTGCCTGGAGTGCCGTGGGGACAGTAAGCTCTGAAGCTTTCTTT
j_gene: TRBJ2-5; abundance: -; d_gene: TRBD2; v_gene: TRBV5-6; CDR3aa: CASTSGGGSETQYF; CDR3nt: TGTGCCAGCACCAGCGGGGGTGGTTCAGAGACCCAGTACTTC
j_gene: TRBJ2-1; abundance: -; d_gene: TRBD1; v_gene: TRBV6-4; CDR3aa: CASSDVDRVRDEQFF; CDR3nt: TGTGCCAGCAGTGATGTGGACAGGGTACGCGATGAGCAGTTCTTC
j_gene: TRBJ1-2; abundance: -; d_gene: -; v_gene: TRBV4-1; CDR3aa: CASSREDVQTNYGYTF; CDR3nt: TGCGCCAGCAGCAGAGAGGATGTTCAAACTAACTATGGCTACACCTTC
j_gene: TRBJ1-1; abundance: once; d_gene: TRBD1; v_gene: TRBV13; CDR3aa: CASRSRGQGPNTEAFF; CDR3nt: TGTGCCAGCAGGTCCCGCGGACAGGGGCCTAACACTGAAGCTTTCTTT
j_gene: TRBJ1-6; abundance: -; d_gene: -; v_gene: TRBV6-1; CDR3aa: CASSPGSNSPLHF; CDR3nt: TGTGCCAGCAGCCCGGGTTCGAATTCACCCCTCCACTTT
j_gene: TRBJ1-4; abundance: -; d_gene: -; v_gene: TRBV4-1; CDR3aa: CASTGAVGEKLFF; CDR3nt: TGCGCCAGCACTGGGGCAGTTGGTGAAAAACTGTTTTTT
j_gene: TRBJ2-3; abundance: -; d_gene: TRBD2; v_gene: TRBV6-4; CDR3aa: CASSGSGTSSDTQYF; CDR3nt: TGTGCCAGCAGTGGATCCGGGACTAGCTCAGATACGCAGTATTTT
j_gene: TRBJ1-2; abundance: -; d_gene: -; v_gene: TRBV14; CDR3aa: CASSQARGGYTF; CDR3nt: TGTGCCAGCAGCCAAGCTCGGGGTGGCTACACCTTC
j_gene: TRBJ1-2; abundance: -; d_gene: TRBD1; v_gene: TRBV16; CDR3aa: CASSQRQGNGYTF; CDR3nt: TGTGCCAGCAGCCAGCGACAGGGTAATGGCTACACCTTC
j_gene: TRBJ1-1; abundance: -; d_gene: TRBD1; v_gene: TRBV4-2; CDR3aa: CASSRKQGAWVTEAFF; CDR3nt: TGTGCCAGCAGCCGGAAACAGGGGGCTTGGGTTACTGAAGCTTTCTTT
j_gene: TRBJ1-4; abundance: -; d_gene: -; v_gene: TRBV3-1/TRBV3-2; CDR3aa: CASSQVAVTNEKLFF; CDR3nt: TGTGCCAGCAGCCAAGTAGCAGTAACTAATGAAAAACTGTTTTTT
j_gene: TRBJ2-3; abundance: -; d_gene: TRBD1; v_gene: TRBV6-4; CDR3aa: CATRDRGIKQYF; CDR3nt: TGTGCCACCCGGGACAGGGGAATAAAGCAGTATTTT
j_gene: TRBJ1-5; abundance: -; d_gene: -; v_gene: TRBV15; CDR3aa: CATSRGPKVRDSNQPQHF; CDR3nt: TGTGCCACCAGCAGAGGGCCCAAGGTCCGGGATAGCAATCAGCCCCAGCATTTT
j_gene: TRBJ2-3; abundance: -; d_gene: TRBD1; v_gene: TRBV25-1; CDR3aa: CASSGPRDRGSYTDTQYF; CDR3nt: TGTGCCAGCAGTGGGCCGAGGGACAGGGGCTCCTACACAGATACGCAGTATTTT
j_gene: TRBJ2-7; abundance: -; d_gene: -; v_gene: TRBV27; CDR3aa: CASSLFPGSEQYF; CDR3nt: TGTGCCAGCAGTTTATTCCCGGGTTCCGAGCAGTACTTC
j_gene: TRBJ2-1; abundance: once; d_gene: TRBD1; v_gene: TRBV14; CDR3aa: CASGYSTGQRTSYNEQFF; CDR3nt: TGTGCCAGCGGATATTCCACGGGACAGAGAACCTCCTACAATGAGCAGTTCTTC
j_gene: TRBJ1-6; abundance: -; d_gene: -; v_gene: TRBV28; CDR3aa: CASSSSGGKWKPLHF; CDR3nt: TGTGCCAGCAGTTCCTCCGGCGGGAAGTGGAAACCCCTCCACTTT
j_gene: TRBJ1-1; abundance: -; d_gene: -; v_gene: TRBV6-5; CDR3aa: CASSYSSRAYTEAFF; CDR3nt: TGTGCCAGCAGTTACTCGTCGAGGGCTTACACTGAAGCTTTCTTT
j_gene: TRBJ1-3; abundance: -; d_gene: -; v_gene: TRBV4-1; CDR3aa: CASSLRRGQWSSGNTIYF; CDR3nt: TGCGCCAGCAGCCTAAGAAGAGGACAGTGGAGCTCTGGAAACACCATATATTTT
j_gene: TRBJ2-5; abundance: -; d_gene: TRBD2; v_gene: TRBV18; CDR3aa: CASSPLSGGKETQYF; CDR3nt: TGTGCCAGCTCACCTCTCTCCGGGGGGAAAGAGACCCAGTACTTC
j_gene: TRBJ2-3; abundance: few; d_gene: -; v_gene: TRBV5-3; CDR3aa: CARSYPPGGSDTDTQYF; CDR3nt: TGTGCCAGAAGCTACCCTCCGGGGGGCTCCGACACAGATACGCAGTATTTT
j_gene: TRBJ1-2; abundance: -; d_gene: TRBD1; v_gene: TRBV7-9; CDR3aa: CASSLSALQGEYGYTF; CDR3nt: TGTGCCAGCAGCCTATCGGCCCTACAGGGGGAGTATGGCTACACCTTC
j_gene: TRBJ2-3; abundance: few; d_gene: -; v_gene: TRBV7-9; CDR3aa: CASSPGRNTDYTDTQYF; CDR3nt: TGTGCCAGCAGCCCAGGACGGAACACGGACTACACAGATACGCAGTATTTT
j_gene: TRBJ1-3; abundance: -; d_gene: TRBD1; v_gene: TRBV4-1; CDR3aa: CASSEPGQSTPDSGNTIYF; CDR3nt: TGCGCCAGCAGTGAACCGGGACAGTCGACCCCGGACTCTGGAAACACCATATATTTT
j_gene: TRBJ1-6; abundance: -; d_gene: -; v_gene: TRBV9; CDR3aa: CASSVLADSGNSPLHF; CDR3nt: TGTGCCAGCAGCGTACTAGCAGACAGCGGGAATTCACCCCTCCACTTT
j_gene: TRBJ1-5; abundance: -; d_gene: -; v_gene: TRBV7-9; CDR3aa: CASSLGGAQPQHF; CDR3nt: TGTGCCAGCAGCTTAGGGGGCGCTCAGCCCCAGCATTTT
j_gene: TRBJ2-5; abundance: -; d_gene: TRBD1; v_gene: TRBV27; CDR3aa: CASGSGGKETQYF; CDR3nt: TGTGCCTCCGGATCAGGGGGCAAAGAGACCCAGTACTTC